The 20 T cell receptor beta chains presented below share a single source sample, sequenced in a study of T cell repertoires in cytomegalovirus infection. TCRdb used MiXCR to reprocess the reads, holding one entry per CDR3 protein. The sample has fewer than 700,000 distinct CDR3 sequences; approximately 24% are singletons. Specimen: CD8+ T cells from PBMCs. The receptors stem from a human donor in good health (CMV status not recorded). Some clones in this sample may be carry-over from other donors' samples.

This clonotype has a handful of counts. J is TRBJ2-3 and V is TRBV6-2 or TRBV6-3, with 10 bases identical to TRBD1. The V segment lost 5 bases and the J segment 2 bases; nucleotides outside the gene matches: 7. Per the germline V gene, CDR1 is MNHEY and CDR2 is SVGEGT. The CDR3 has 16 amino acids. In DNA form, the CDR3 reads TGTGCCAGCAGTCACGACAGGGGGCGGATCACAGATACGCAGTATTTT. Amino acids: CASSHDRGRITDTQYF.

This clonotype was seen at least ten times. This chain links TRBV5-6 with TRBJ2-7; D unresolved. The CDR3 spans 12 residues. Trimming pared 6 bases from V and 3 bases from J, leaving 10 bases between. The germline CDR1 and CDR2 sequences are SGHDT and YYEEEE. The CDR3 spells CASTRTYYEQYF. CDR3 nucleotides: TGTGCCAGCACCCGGACCTACTACGAGCAGTACTTC. Combining the CDR3 with reference TRBV5-6 and TRBJ2-7 gives the whole variable domain DAGVTQSPTHLIKTRGQQVTLRCSPKSGHDTVSWYQQALGQGPQFIFQYYEEEERQRGNFPDRFSGHQFPNYSSELNVNALLLGDSALYLCASTRTYYEQYFGPGTRLTVT.

Notes on this clonotype: A single base separates this from a much larger clone, so it may be a read error. The V call is TRBV27, the J call TRBJ2-2, with D maybe TRBD2 (6 bases). Trimming pared 2 bases from V and 4 bases from J, leaving 17 bases between. CDR1 is MNHEY and CDR2 is SMNVEV in the germline V gene (reference sequence). This CDR3 has 17 amino acids. The CDR3 here is CASSLGGGRDFTGELFF. The CDR3 nucleotides read TGTGCCAGCAGTTTAGGCGGTGGCAGGGACTTCACCGGGGAGCTGTTTTTT.

The chain links TRBV20-1 to TRBJ1-4; D unresolved. V was trimmed by 5 bases and J by 0 bases, leaving 16 bases between them. CDR1 and CDR2 from the germline V gene are DFQATT and SNEGSKA (reference sequence). CDR3 size: 16 residues. The CDR3 protein is CSAQALKGSTNEKLFF. The DNA for the CDR3 is TGCAGTGCTCAAGCCTTAAAGGGTTCAACTAATGAAAAACTGTTTTTT.

This sequence joins TRBV29-1 and TRBJ2-5, with 11 bases fitting TRBD2. Unmatched junction bases numbered 10, after V lost 8 bases and J lost 5 bases. This CDR3 spans 14 amino acids. CDR1 SQVTM and CDR2 ANQGSEA come from the germline V gene. CDR3 nucleotides: TGCAGCTCCAGTAGCGGGGGGGCGGATGAGACCCAGTACTTC. Translation gives CSSSSGGADETQYF.

This clonotype occurred a few times. V gene TRBV7-2 combines with J gene TRBJ1-5; 10 bases match TRBD1. CDR1 SGHTA and CDR2 FQGNSA come from the germline V gene. The junction had 14 bases not matched to a gene; V was cut back by 2 bases and J by 7 bases. The CDR3 consists of 18 residues. CDR3 amino acids: CASSLNAGTGDEKQPQHF. The CDR3 nucleotides are TGTGCCAGCAGCTTAAACGCCGGGACAGGGGACGAGAAGCAGCCCCAGCATTTT.

This chain connects TRBV29-1 to TRBJ2-3; D tentatively reads TRBD1 or TRBD2 (6 bases each). V was shortened by 3 bases and J by 2 bases, with 18 bases between the two germline ends. The CDR3 consists of 16 residues. CDR1 SQVTM and CDR2 ANQGSEA come from the germline V gene. The CDR3 region is CSVEGFGGAPTDTQYF. The CDR3, as DNA: TGCAGCGTTGAGGGATTCGGGGGCGCCCCCACAGATACGCAGTATTTT.

This clonotype was seen many times. The rearrangement joins TRBV2 to TRBJ2-7; D unresolved. CDR1 and CDR2 from the germline V gene are SNHLY and FYNNEI. Between the trimmed V and J ends, which lost 6 bases and 4 bases, there was a span of 7 bases. This CDR3 is built from 11 residues. The CDR3 sequence: CASSGRYEQYV. The DNA for the CDR3 is TGTGCCAGCAGCGGCCGATACGAGCAGTACGTC.

This clonotype was counted ten times or more. In DNA form, the CDR3 reads TGTGCCAGCACCCTAGGCCCCGATACGCAGTATTTT. Residues: CASTLGPDTQYF. V gene TRBV25-1 combines with J gene TRBJ2-3; no clear D gene. Trimming took 7 bases from V and 6 from J, leaving 11 bases between them. The CDR3 contains 12 residues. Germline loops: CDR1 MGHDK, CDR2 SYGVNS.

V gene TRBV2 combines with J gene TRBJ2-7; no firm D call. The CDR3 contains 14 residues. Germline V gene lookup returns CDR1 SNHLY and CDR2 FYNNEI. The ends were cut back, 5 bases at V and 0 bases at J, with 11 bases in the middle. CDR3 region: CASSSGESSYEQYF. As DNA, the CDR3 is TGTGCCAGCAGTTCTGGGGAAAGCTCCTACGAGCAGTACTTC.

This clonotype came up many times. The gene calls are TRBV7-9 and TRBJ2-1; 10 nucleotides line up with TRBD2. Germline-derived CDR1 and CDR2 are SEHNR and FQNEAQ (reference sequence). This CDR3 spans 15 amino acids. Trimming took 5 bases from V and 5 from J; bases not matched to a gene: 6. Here the CDR3 reads CASSELAGKNNEQFF. The CDR3 nucleotides read TGTGCCAGCAGCGAACTAGCGGGGAAGAACAATGAGCAGTTCTTC. The entire variable domain, with the rest obtained from reference TRBV7-9 and TRBJ2-1, is as follows: DTGVSQNPRHKITKRGQNVTFRCDPISEHNRLYWYRQTLGQGPEFLTYFQNEAQLEKSRLLSDRFSAERPKGSFSTLEIQRTEQGDSAMYLCASSELAGKNNEQFFGPGTRLTVL.

This clonotype was observed a single time. V is TRBV28 and J is TRBJ2-3, with 9 bases that match TRBD2. This CDR3 comprises 16 residues. Germline assignment: CDR1 MDHEN and CDR2 SYDVKM. Trimming took 3 bases from V and 0 from J; bases not matched to a gene: 4. The CDR3, as DNA: TGTGCCAGCAGTTTCGTGCGGGGGGGCAGCACAGATACGCAGTATTTT. The encoded protein is CASSFVRGGSTDTQYF.

A few counts support this clonotype. V gene TRBV2 combines with J gene TRBJ2-7, with 13 bases lining up with TRBD2. This CDR3 region has 17 residues. Losses at the gene ends were 8 bases for V and 4 bases for J; bases not matched to a gene: 14. Germline values: CDR1 SNHLY, CDR2 FYNNEI. The CDR3: CASPRRLAGGPEYEQYV. The CDR3 DNA is TGTGCCAGCCCAAGGAGACTAGCGGGGGGCCCGGAGTACGAGCAGTACGTC.

In its sample, this clonotype was seen a few times. The rearrangement uses TRBV20-1 and TRBJ1-6; perhaps TRBD1 as D (5 bases). V lost 0 bases to trimming and J lost 3 bases, with 12 bases between them. The CDR3 extends over 16 amino acids. CDR1 is DFQATT, CDR2 SNEGSKA, per germline (reference sequence). CDR3 sequence reads: CSARDGTGFYNSPLHF. The CDR3 DNA sequence: TGCAGTGCTAGAGATGGTACAGGCTTCTATAATTCACCCCTCCACTTT.

At least ten counts were recorded for this clonotype. The chain couples TRBV7-2 to TRBJ2-1; TRBD2 matches at 11 bases. Trimming took 5 bases from V and 7 from J; bases not matched to a gene: 10. CDR3 length: 16 amino acids. Germline values: CDR1 SGHTA, CDR2 FQGNSA. CDR3 nucleotide sequence: TGTGCCAGCAGCCTTCCCACTAGCGGGGGCGGGAATGAGCAGTTCTTC. Translating it yields CASSLPTSGGGNEQFF.

The chain employs TRBV7-8 and TRBJ2-7; D gene ambiguous. Germline lookup yields CDR1 SGHVS and CDR2 FQNEAQ. The CDR3 has 13 residues. Trimming shortened V by 1 base and J by 2 bases, and 6 bases separated the two germline ends. DNA of the CDR3: TGTGCCAGCAGCTTAGAGTTGACCTACGAGCAGTACGTC. As protein: CASSLELTYEQYV.

This clonotype was seen ten or more times. This chain uses TRBV6-1 with TRBJ1-6; tentatively, D is TRBD1 (5 bases). Germline V CDR1 and CDR2: MNHNS, SASEGT. The CDR3 loop spans 13 amino acids. V was shortened by 10 bases and J by 9 bases, with 16 bases between the two germline ends. In DNA, the CDR3 is TGTGCCACGGGGGGGACGGGGGGTTCACCCCTCCACTTT. It encodes CATGGTGGSPLHF.

This chain joins TRBV20-1 and TRBJ2-1; possibly TRBD2 for D (7 bases). V gave up 5 bases and J gave up 2 bases, with 13 bases separating them. The CDR3 totals 14 residues. The germline CDR1 and CDR2 sequences are DFQATT and SNEGSKA (reference sequence). Written as DNA, the CDR3 is TGCAGTGCTGGTAAGGGGGGGACCTACAATGAGCAGTTCTTC. It yields the protein CSAGKGGTYNEQFF.

This clonotype was recorded many times. The chain recombines TRBV6-2 or TRBV6-3 with TRBJ2-5; 8 positions agree with TRBD2. Germline V lookup: CDR1 MNHEY, CDR2 SVGEGT. The CDR3 runs to 14 residues. The J segment lost 4 bases and the V segment lost 5 bases, leaving 6 bases of the junction unmatched. This CDR3 reads CASSQPGLGETQYF. CDR3 sequence (DNA): TGTGCCAGCAGTCAACCGGGACTAGGAGAGACCCAGTACTTC.

The genes are TRBV29-1 and TRBJ1-2; 9 positions match TRBD1. J lost 9 bases, V lost 7 bases, and 12 bases had no gene match. CDR1 and CDR2 from the germline V gene are SQVTM and ANQGSEA. The CDR3 is made up of 13 amino acids. The CDR3 here is CSARDRESTSYTF. The DNA for the CDR3 is TGCAGCGCCCGGGACAGGGAATCGACAAGCTACACCTTC.